These 15 T cell receptor beta chains share one sample of origin, sequenced in a study of CD8 T cells in ankylosing spondylitis. TCRdb independently ran MiXCR on the 5' RACE reads; one entry per CDR3 protein. This sample has some 130,000 distinct CDR3 sequences, with about 6.7% found just once. The material sequenced was blood, either unsorted or a sorted T cell fraction (not recorded which). These receptors were collected from a female donor with ankylosing spondylitis or in good health (not recorded which).

This clonotype has ten or more counts. This chain links TRBV4-3 with TRBJ2-2, with a tentative D call TRBD1 (5 bases). The CDR3 is 16 amino acids. Germline V gene lookup returns CDR1 LGHNA and CDR2 YSLEER. Trimming stripped 1 base from V and 0 bases from J, with 9 bases between. CDR3 in DNA: TGCGCCAGCAGCCAAGTTGTAGGGGCGAACACCGGGGAGCTGTTTTTT. It yields the protein CASSQVVGANTGELFF.

This clonotype was seen many times. The J gene is TRBJ1-1, the V gene TRBV7-3; no definite D call. This CDR3 has 13 amino acids. The germline V and J ends were trimmed by 3 bases and 1 base, with 6 bases remaining between them. Germline CDR1 SGHTA, CDR2 FQGTGA. As DNA, the CDR3 is TGTGCCAGCAGCTTGTTTGAGAACACTGAAGCTTTCTTT. Encoded protein: CASSLFENTEAFF.

Ten or more counts support this clonotype. This rearrangement joins TRBV4-3 to TRBJ2-3; 7 bases line up with TRBD2. V lost 4 bases and J lost 0; bases outside the gene matches: 10. CDR3 size: 17 residues. Germline-derived CDR1 and CDR2 are LGHNA and YSLEER. The CDR3 nucleotides read TGCGCCAGCAGCCCCATACTAGCGCGCTCGAGCACAGATACGCAGTATTTT. Translation: CASSPILARSSTDTQYF.

This clonotype was counted ten times or more. The rearrangement links TRBV5-1 to TRBJ2-5; perhaps TRBD1 as D (5 bases). V lost 4 bases, J lost 2 bases, and 15 bases lay in between. Germline V gene data show CDR1 as SGHRS and CDR2 as YFSETQ. This CDR3 has 15 amino acids. The CDR3 nucleotides read TGCGCCAGCAGCAGGATTGGGGCCGCTCAAGAGACCCAGTACTTC. This encodes CASSRIGAAQETQYF.

This clonotype has a count of ten or more. The V gene is TRBV28, the J gene TRBJ1-4; tentatively, D is TRBD1 (5 bases). Trimming removed 1 base from V and 8 bases from J, with 11 bases in between. There are 14 residues in the CDR3. Germline lookup yields CDR1 MDHEN and CDR2 SYDVKM. The CDR3 loop reads CASSLSGEGEKLFF. Written as DNA, the CDR3 is TGTGCCAGCAGTTTATCGGGGGAGGGCGAAAAACTGTTTTTT.

In its sample, this clonotype was seen many times. The V gene is TRBV6-5, the J gene TRBJ1-5, with D tentatively TRBD1 (5 bases). The CDR3 runs to 16 residues. CDR1 MNHEY and CDR2 SVGAGI come from the germline V gene. V was trimmed by 0 bases and J by 2 bases, leaving 11 bases between them. The CDR3: CASSYSIGAGNQPQHF. CDR3 in DNA: TGTGCCAGCAGTTACTCTATAGGGGCAGGCAATCAGCCCCAGCATTTT.

This clonotype has a count of ten or more. The V gene is TRBV5-1, the J gene TRBJ2-5; tentatively, D is TRBD1 (5 bases). V gave up 1 base and J gave up 5 bases, with 9 bases separating them. The CDR3 extends over 13 amino acids. Germline CDR1 SGHRS, CDR2 YFSETQ. The CDR3 loop reads CASSLTGWETQYF. Written as DNA, the CDR3 is TGCGCCAGCAGCTTGACAGGATGGGAGACCCAGTACTTC. The whole variable domain, filled in from reference TRBV5-1 and TRBJ2-5, reads KAGVTQTPRYLIKTRGQQVTLSCSPISGHRSVSWYQQTPGQGLQFLFEYFSETQRNKGNFPGRFSGRQFSNSRSEMNVSTLELGDSALYLCASSLTGWETQYFGPGTRLLVL.

This clonotype was detected ten times or more. This sequence joins TRBV29-1 and TRBJ2-7, with TRBD1 identical over 8 bases. The CDR3 spans 13 residues. V lost 6 bases to trimming and J lost 0 bases; unmatched junction nucleotides: 4. Germline V lookup: CDR1 SQVTM, CDR2 ANQGSEA. The CDR3 DNA follows: TGCAGCGTCCCGGGACAGGTCTCCTACGAGCAGTACTTC. It is translated as CSVPGQVSYEQYF.

This clonotype was picked up many times. The chain links TRBV7-2 to TRBJ1-2, with unresolved D. V was clipped by 1 base and J by 4 bases, with 13 bases between them. Germline V gene lookup returns CDR1 SGHTA and CDR2 FQGNSA. The CDR3 totals 15 residues. DNA for the CDR3: TGTGCCAGCAGCTTAGTCGACTCTGTGGGCTATGGCTACACCTTC. This codes for CASSLVDSVGYGYTF.

This clonotype appeared many times. The chain recombines TRBV20-1 with TRBJ2-7, with 10 bases aligning to TRBD2. The CDR3 contains 14 residues. Losses at the gene ends were 3 bases for V and 4 bases for J; bases not matched to a gene: 6. The V gene's germline CDR1 is DFQATT and CDR2 SNEGSKA (reference sequence). CDR3 residues: CSASGLAAGYEQYF. CDR3 sequence (DNA): TGCAGTGCTAGCGGACTAGCGGCGGGGTACGAGCAGTACTTC.

Ten or more counts support this clonotype. The chain couples TRBV10-3 to TRBJ1-4; no firm D call. The CDR3 totals 13 residues. Trimming pared 9 bases from V and 8 bases from J, leaving 16 bases between. The germline gives CDR1 ENHRY, CDR2 SYGVKD. The CDR3 DNA follows: TGTGCCATGAGCGGGGTAAAGGGAGAAAAACTGTTTTTT. Its protein is CAMSGVKGEKLFF.

This clonotype was counted ten times or more. In nucleotides, the CDR3 is TGTGCCAGCAGCGTAAGGATGACAGGGGGAATCTATGGCTACACCTTC. Its translation: CASSVRMTGGIYGYTF. This chain joins TRBV9 and TRBJ1-2, with TRBD1 matching over 9 bases. V trimming: 1 base; J trimming: 4 bases; junction bases outside the gene matches: 8. The CDR3 runs 16 residues. CDR1 SGDLS and CDR2 YYNGEE come from the germline V gene.

The table lists this clonotype with many counts. The rearrangement uses TRBV6-1 and TRBJ2-3, with D possibly called TRBD1 or TRBD2 (5 bases each). V was pared by 3 bases and J by 1 base, with 14 bases between. CDR3 length equals 16 residues. Germline CDR1 is MNHNS and CDR2 is SASEGT. The CDR3 region is CASSDYFRDGTDTQYF. The CDR3 DNA reads as TGTGCCAGCAGTGATTACTTCCGGGACGGCACAGATACGCAGTATTTT.

This clonotype was observed at least ten times. CDR3 sequence reads: CASSTQEFPYEQYF. The CDR3, as DNA: TGTGCCAGTAGTACCCAGGAATTCCCCTACGAGCAGTACTTC. The chain is built from TRBV19 and TRBJ2-7; D unresolved. V lost 4 bases, J lost 2 bases, and 12 bases lay in between. The CDR3 totals 14 residues. Germline-derived CDR1 and CDR2 are LNHDA and SQIVND (reference sequence). The full variable domain, with the rest looked up from reference TRBV19 and TRBJ2-7, is DGGITQSPKYLFRKEGQNVTLSCEQNLNHDAMYWYRQDPGQGLRLIYYSQIVNDFQKGDIAEGYSVSREKKESFPLTVTSAQKNPTAFYLCASSTQEFPYEQYFGPGTRLTVT.

This clonotype occurred many times. V usage is TRBV4-1 and J usage is TRBJ2-2; weak D call: TRBD1 (6 bases). The CDR3 totals 17 residues. Germline CDR1 and CDR2: MGHRA and YSYEKL. V gave up 6 bases and J gave up 1 base, with 18 bases separating them. In DNA form, the CDR3 reads TGCGCCAGCAGTCGGGAATTAAGGACAGTGAACACCGGGGAGCTGTTTTTT. As protein: CASSRELRTVNTGELFF.